Listed below are T cell receptor beta chains from one sample, sequenced in a study of blood T cell repertoires in COVID-19. The data were produced by immunoSEQ multiplex PCR, yet TCRdb's version contains in-frame clones alone and is incomplete. The data contain about 180,000 clones, about 83% of them singletons. Sample: PBMCs or T cells enriched from blood (not recorded which). The receptors were sampled from a woman between 25 and 40 years old who had recovered from COVID-19. CDR3s include the opening cysteine and the closing phenylalanine or tryptophan. D genes are given only for firm matches. Not every row has a clone size; where given, it reads once, few, many or a size class.

>TRBJ2-3|TRBD1|-|TRBV19
TGTGCCAGTAGTCCGGGGGGACAGGGCGAGGGAGATACGCAGTATTTT
CASSPGGQGEGDTQYF
>TRBJ2-6|-|-|TRBV7-8
TGTGCCAGCAGCGTAACCGGTTTAGCTGGGGCCAACGTCCTGACTTTC
CASSVTGLAGANVLTF
>TRBJ2-7|TRBD1|once|TRBV4-1
TGCGCCAGCAGCCTGGGACAGAACTACGAGCAGTACTTC
CASSLGQNYEQYF
>TRBJ1-5|TRBD1|-|TRBV18
TGTGCCAGCTCTCAGGAGGCAGGGGGGCAGCCCCAGCATTTT
CASSQEAGGQPQHF
>TRBJ2-2|-|-|TRBV6-1
TGTGCCAGCAGTGTTTCAGGTTGGGTTAACACCGGGGAGCTGTTTTTT
CASSVSGWVNTGELFF
>TRBJ2-7|TRBD1|-|TRBV11-2
TGTGCCAGCAGCTCCTACAGGGGTGTCTACGAGCAGTACTTC
CASSSYRGVYEQYF
>TRBJ2-1|TRBD1|-|TRBV28
TGTGCCAGCAGTCTATGGACAGGACGCTCCTACAATGAGCAGTTCTTC
CASSLWTGRSYNEQFF
>TRBJ2-7|-|-|TRBV2
TGTGCCAGCACCTCGATTGGGGGGGCCGAGCAGTACTTC
CASTSIGGAEQYF
>TRBJ2-3|TRBD2|few|TRBV3-1/TRBV3-2
TGTGCCAGCAGCCTTGCCCCGACTAGCGGGAGGGCCAGGGTCACAGATACGCAGTATTTT
CASSLAPTSGRARVTDTQYF
>TRBJ2-3|-|-|TRBV4-2
TGTGCCAGCAGCCCCGGCGGCTTTGATGCAGATACGCAGTATTTT
CASSPGGFDADTQYF
>TRBJ1-5|-|-|TRBV7-8
TGTGCCAGCAGCATATTAGGAGATCAGCCCCAGCATTTT
CASSILGDQPQHF
>TRBJ2-1|TRBD2|-|TRBV5-1
TGCGCCAGCAGCCGGGGGCGGGGGGGCAATGAGCAGTTCTTC
CASSRGRGGNEQFF
>TRBJ2-7|TRBD1|-|TRBV29-1
TGCAGCGTTGACGATGGGACAGGGTTCTACGAGCAGTACTTC
CSVDDGTGFYEQYF
>TRBJ1-5|TRBD1|-|TRBV28
TGTGCCAGCAGCGGACAGGGGACCCAGCCCCAGCATTTT
CASSGQGTQPQHF
>TRBJ2-3|-|-|TRBV5-1
TGCGCCAGCAGCTTAAGCGGGAGCACAGATACGCAGTATTTT
CASSLSGSTDTQYF
>TRBJ2-1|TRBD2|-|TRBV6-6
TGTGCCAGCAGCTATGGACTAGCGGGATGGAGTGAGCAGTTCTTC
CASSYGLAGWSEQFF
>TRBJ1-5|-|-|TRBV7-2
TGTGCCAGCAGCTTAGAGGGGTCTCAGCCCCAGCATTTT
CASSLEGSQPQHF
>TRBJ2-7|TRBD2|-|TRBV2
TGTGCCGGGGGGGGACTAAGCTACGAGCAGTACTTC
CAGGGLSYEQYF
>TRBJ2-3|TRBD2|-|TRBV3-1/TRBV3-2
TGTGCCAGCAGCCAAGAAGGGGGGACTAGCGGGGGCACAGATACGCAGTATTTT
CASSQEGGTSGGTDTQYF
>TRBJ1-2|TRBD1|-|TRBV11-1
TGTGCCAGCAGTTTTGGACAGGCTGATGGCTACACCTTC
CASSFGQADGYTF
>TRBJ1-4|-|-|TRBV5-1
TGCGCCAGCAGCCAGACGGGGGGACTAACTAATGAAAAACTGTTTTTT
CASSQTGGLTNEKLFF
>TRBJ1-2|TRBD1|-|TRBV5-1
TGCGCCAGCAGCTTGAGTCAGGGGGATGACGGCTACACCTTC
CASSLSQGDDGYTF
>TRBJ1-2|TRBD1|-|TRBV19
TGTGCCAGTAGTCTGGAGGACAGGTTAAATGGCTACACCTTC
CASSLEDRLNGYTF